These 26 T cell receptor beta chains were sequenced from one sample in a study of blood T cell repertoires in COVID-19. Using immunoSEQ multiplex PCR, the repertoire was profiled, and TCRdb retains in-frame clones only, with some absent. This table has over 250,000 clones, 83% appearing once. What was sequenced was peripheral blood. The receptors derive from a woman in her fifties or sixties who had recovered from COVID-19.

This clone was found a few times. The chain couples TRBV4-1 to TRBJ2-2; 9 bases are a match to TRBD1. The CDR3 contains 17 residues. J was trimmed by 8 bases and V by 0 bases; bases with no gene match: 10. Germline V gene lookup returns CDR1 MGHRA and CDR2 YSYEKL. The CDR3, as DNA: TGCGCCAGCAGCCAAGATGGACAGGGGAGAGGGAAGGGGGAGCTGTTTTTT. Its translation: CASSQDGQGRGKGELFF.

The rearrangement uses TRBV28 and TRBJ1-4; 9 bases fit TRBD1. The CDR3 is made up of 13 amino acids. Unmatched junction bases numbered 1, after V lost 6 bases and J lost 5 bases. Per germline, CDR1 MDHEN and CDR2 SYDVKM. The CDR3 spells CASRGTGNEKLFF. CDR3 in DNA: TGTGCCAGCAGGGGGACAGGGAATGAAAAACTGTTTTTT.

V usage is TRBV5-1 and J usage is TRBJ2-3, with TRBD1 matching 9 bases. This CDR3 has 16 amino acids. After removal of 3 bases from V and 3 bases from J, the junction contained 8 bases not matched to a gene. CDR1 and CDR2 (germline): SGHRS, YFSETQ. The DNA of the CDR3 is TGCGCCAGCAGCTCAATTCGACAGGGGGGGACAGATACGCAGTATTTT. Translation gives CASSSIRQGGTDTQYF.

The genes are TRBV18 and TRBJ1-1; D remains unclear. V shed 6 bases and J shed 7 bases, with 15 bases lying between them. CDR1 KGHSH and CDR2 LQKENI come from the germline V gene. The CDR3 covers 13 residues. The CDR3 bases are TGTGCCAGCTCTCTCAGCATTGGACTTGAAGCTTTCTTT. It yields the protein CASSLSIGLEAFF.

A note on this clone: The sample has other DNA sequences that encode this CDR3 too. The chain uses TRBV6-2 or TRBV6-3 and TRBJ1-1, with a weak D call TRBD1 (5 bases). Germline CDR1 MNHEY, CDR2 SVGEGT. This CDR3 region has 14 residues. The V gene lost 0 bases and the J gene lost 3 bases, with 8 bases spanning the gap. The CDR3 sequence is CASSYSGGDTEAFF. The DNA for the CDR3 is TGTGCCAGCAGTTACTCGGGAGGGGACACTGAAGCTTTCTTT.

This chain links TRBV28 with TRBJ2-3; tentative D call: TRBD2 (6 bases). Germline loops: CDR1 MDHEN, CDR2 SYDVKM. The CDR3 has 18 amino acids. V lost 5 bases to trimming and J lost 4 bases, with 25 bases between them. CDR3: CASSSMMARGDGSDTQYF. DNA for the CDR3: TGTGCCAGCAGTAGTATGATGGCGCGCGGGGACGGGTCAGATACGCAGTATTTT.

The chain combines TRBV24-1 with TRBJ2-5; D might be TRBD1 (6 bases). The CDR3 runs 12 residues. Trimming shortened V by 11 bases and J by 5 bases, and 14 bases separated the two germline ends. Germline CDR1 KGHDR, CDR2 SFDVKD. This CDR3 reads CAITGGGETQYF. The CDR3 DNA is TGTGCCATAACTGGGGGCGGGGAGACCCAGTACTTC.

V and J are TRBV7-7 and TRBJ2-5, with a weak D call TRBD1 (8 bases). CDR3 length equals 16 residues. The germline V and J ends were trimmed by 3 bases and 3 bases, with 17 bases remaining between them. The germline CDR1 and CDR2 sequences are SSHAT and FNYEAQ (reference sequence). The DNA of the CDR3 is TGTGCCAGCAGCTTGAAAAGGACAGGGAGGGAAGAGACCCAGTACTTC. It yields the protein CASSLKRTGREETQYF.

The genes are TRBV7-8 and TRBJ2-7; D not certain. Trimming pared 3 bases from V and 2 bases from J, leaving 11 bases between. Germline assignment: CDR1 SGHVS and CDR2 FQNEAQ. The CDR3 runs to 14 residues. DNA for the CDR3: TGTGCCAGCAGCTTCGGTAAACAGACCTACGAGCAGTACTTC. Its translation: CASSFGKQTYEQYF. Full variable domain (remainder filled in from reference TRBV7-8 and TRBJ2-7): GAGVSQSPRYKVAKRGQDVALRCDPISGHVSLFWYQQALGQGPEFLTYFQNEAQLDKSGLPSDRFFAERPEGSVSTLKIQRTQQEDSAVYLCASSFGKQTYEQYFGPGTRLTVT.

V gene TRBV28 combines with J gene TRBJ1-2; TRBD1 agrees at 8 bases. Per the germline V gene, CDR1 is MDHEN and CDR2 is SYDVKM. With V trimmed by 2 bases and J by 8 bases, 4 bases remained unmatched. This CDR3 is 13 amino acids long. The CDR3 DNA reads as TGTGCCAGCAGTTTACAGGGGGCGCAGGGCTACACCTTC. Its translation is CASSLQGAQGYTF.

This rearrangement joins TRBV6-4 to TRBJ2-1, with D possibly TRBD2 on 7 matching bases. V lost 1 base to trimming and J lost 9 bases, with 13 bases between them. The CDR3 length is 14 residues. CDR1 and CDR2 (germline): MRHNA, SNTAGT. The DNA of the CDR3 is TGTGCCAGCAGTGACTTTTCCGGGGGGCGTGAGCAGTTCTTC. It encodes CASSDFSGGREQFF.

The chain employs TRBV30 and TRBJ1-2, with 9 bases lining up with TRBD1. This CDR3 has 18 residues. Germline V gene lookup returns CDR1 GTSNPN and CDR2 SVGIG (reference sequence). Trimming took 5 bases from V and 6 from J; bases not matched to a gene: 22. Here the CDR3 DNA reads TGTGCCTGGGCCGTTTTTCCGGCCCTGACAGGGGGGCCGGATGGCTACACCTTC. It codes for CAWAVFPALTGGPDGYTF.

The rearrangement joins TRBV7-2 to TRBJ1-2, with TRBD1 as a possible D gene (5 bases). From germline, CDR1 is SGHTA and CDR2 FQGNSA. V lost 3 bases, J lost 0 bases, and 20 bases lay in between. This CDR3 spans 18 amino acids. The CDR3 is CASSFPYAGRQANYGYTF. The CDR3 nucleotides read TGTGCCAGCAGCTTCCCTTACGCAGGGCGACAAGCTAACTATGGCTACACCTTC.

J is TRBJ2-7 and V is TRBV3-1 (or the pseudogene TRBV3-2), with D perhaps matching TRBD2 (5 bases). With 4 bases removed from V and 5 bases from J, the gap between germline ends came to 18 bases. Germline CDR1 is LGHDT and CDR2 is YNNKEL (reference sequence). CDR3 length equals 15 residues. The CDR3 sequence is CASSPTTGIVNEQYF. DNA for the CDR3: TGTGCCAGCAGCCCCACCACGGGAATAGTGAACGAGCAGTACTTC.

V and J are TRBV14 and TRBJ2-3; TRBD1 is a possible D gene (5 bases). CDR1 is SGHDN, CDR2 FVKESK, per germline. CDR3 size: 15 residues. V gave up 5 bases and J gave up 3 bases, with 15 bases separating them. Written as DNA, the CDR3 is TGTGCCAGCAGCAGAAGGGCCGCAGGGACAGATACGCAGTATTTT. This translates into CASSRRAAGTDTQYF.

The rearrangement links TRBV7-2 to TRBJ2-3, with D tentatively TRBD2 (6 bases). This CDR3 has 14 residues. The germline V and J ends were trimmed by 3 bases and 2 bases, with 9 bases remaining between them. CDR1 is SGHTA and CDR2 is FQGNSA in the germline V gene. CDR3 amino acids: CASSLAGFTDTQYF. As DNA, the CDR3 is TGTGCCAGCAGCTTGGCGGGATTCACAGATACGCAGTATTTT.

In this sample, this clone turned up once. The chain joins TRBV21-1 to TRBJ1-2. TRBV21-1 is flagged as a pseudogene. There are 15 residues in the CDR3. The CDR3 here is CASSKDPGSTYGYTF. The CDR3 bases are TGTGCCAGCAGCAAAGATCCGGGGTCGACCTATGGCTACACCTTC.

The rearrangement joins TRBV7-3 to TRBJ2-6, with TRBD1 identical over 7 bases. With V trimmed by 5 bases and J by 2 bases, 12 bases remained unmatched. This CDR3 region has 18 residues. Germline CDR1 reads SGHTA; CDR2 reads FQGTGA. The CDR3 is CASSPNAGGRAGANVLTF. The CDR3 coding sequence is TGTGCCAGCAGCCCAAACGCAGGGGGTCGGGCTGGGGCCAACGTCCTGACTTTC.

V is TRBV4-2 and J is TRBJ2-5; no reliable D call. CDR3 length equals 18 residues. In germline, CDR1 is LGHNA, CDR2 YNFKEQ. Deletions cut 0 bases from V and 2 bases from J, with 19 bases between. CDR3 loop: CASSQDTRSSPVQETQYF. The CDR3 DNA is TGTGCCAGCAGCCAAGATACGCGGTCCTCCCCCGTTCAAGAGACCCAGTACTTC.

This chain links TRBV19 with TRBJ1-1, with 7 bases aligning to TRBD1. Trimming removed 6 bases from V and 1 base from J; junction bases left unmatched: 2. The germline CDR1 and CDR2 sequences are LNHDA and SQIVND (reference sequence). The CDR3 consists of 13 residues. DNA for the CDR3: TGTGCCAGTAGACGACAGGGGAACACTGAAGCTTTCTTT. Its translation: CASRRQGNTEAFF.

The V call is TRBV19, the J call TRBJ2-1; D call uncertain. Germline V gene sequence: CDR1 LNHDA, CDR2 SQIVND (reference sequence). Between the trimmed V and J ends, which lost 4 bases and 5 bases, there was a span of 3 bases. CDR3 length: 11 amino acids. This CDR3 reads CASSRDNEQFF. The CDR3 coding sequence is TGTGCCAGTAGTAGAGACAATGAGCAGTTCTTC.

This rearrangement joins TRBV28 to TRBJ1-5; 7 bases are a match to TRBD1. Germline V gene lookup returns CDR1 MDHEN and CDR2 SYDVKM. CDR3 size: 12 residues. Unmatched junction bases numbered 6, after V lost 10 bases and J lost 6 bases. CDR3 in DNA: TGTGCCACAGGGGGGCCGGGTCAGCCCCAGCATTTT. This translates into CATGGPGQPQHF.

The chain employs TRBV5-1 and TRBJ1-1; 8 bases are a match to TRBD1. This CDR3 has 14 residues. With V trimmed by 4 bases and J by 1 base, 3 bases remained unmatched. Germline CDR1 reads SGHRS; CDR2 reads YFSETQ. The CDR3 here is CASSAGTGNTEAFF. The CDR3 bases are TGCGCCAGCAGCGCTGGGACAGGGAACACTGAAGCTTTCTTT.

This chain links TRBV7-2 with TRBJ2-3; 9 bases are a match to TRBD1. CDR1 is SGHTA, CDR2 FQGNSA, per germline. The CDR3 has 15 residues. V trimming: 1 base; J trimming: 7 bases; junction bases outside the gene matches: 6. CDR3 protein: CASSLDGTGFYTQYF. The CDR3 DNA sequence: TGTGCCAGCAGCTTAGACGGGACAGGGTTTTATACGCAGTATTTT. Drawing the rest from reference TRBV7-2 and TRBJ2-3, the complete variable domain is GAGVSQSPSNKVTEKGKDVELRCDPISGHTALYWYRQSLGQGLEFLIYFQGNSAPDKSGLPSDRFSAERTGGSVSTLTIQRTQQEDSAVYLCASSLDGTGFYTQYFGPGTRLTVL.

The rearrangement uses TRBV5-8 and TRBJ1-2; 7 bases are a match to TRBD1. Trimming at V came to 5 bases and at J to 8 bases, leaving 18 bases not matched to a gene. The CDR3 runs 16 residues. CDR1 and CDR2 from the germline V gene are SGHTS and YDEGEE. CDR3 sequence reads: CASSSGSWAGGYGYTF. The DNA for the CDR3 is TGTGCCAGCAGTTCCGGGAGTTGGGCAGGGGGTTACGGCTACACCTTC.

This chain links TRBV24-1 with TRBJ2-5; 8 bases fit TRBD2. CDR1 and CDR2 from the germline V gene are KGHDR and SFDVKD. V shed 3 bases and J 2 bases; nucleotides not matched to a gene: 10. The CDR3 sequence is 17 residues long. The CDR3: CATSDPREGGAQETQYF. DNA for the CDR3: TGTGCCACCAGTGATCCCCGGGAGGGGGGGGCACAAGAGACCCAGTACTTC.